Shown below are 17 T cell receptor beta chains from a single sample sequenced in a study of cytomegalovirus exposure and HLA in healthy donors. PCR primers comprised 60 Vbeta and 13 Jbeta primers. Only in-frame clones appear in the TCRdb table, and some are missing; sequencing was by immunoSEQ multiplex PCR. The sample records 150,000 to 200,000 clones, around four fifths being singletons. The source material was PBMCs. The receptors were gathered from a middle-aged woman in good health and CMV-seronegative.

The CDR3 DNA follows: TGTGCCAGCAACGGCCGCCTTCTGGGGGGGGAGGGTCACGAGCAGTACGTC. Translated, it gives CASNGRLLGGEGHEQYV. The chain employs TRBV11-3 and TRBJ2-7; 7 bases are shared with TRBD2. Germline CDR1 and CDR2: SGHNT and YENEEA. V lost 7 bases, J lost 5 bases, and 20 bases stayed unmatched. The CDR3 spans 17 residues.

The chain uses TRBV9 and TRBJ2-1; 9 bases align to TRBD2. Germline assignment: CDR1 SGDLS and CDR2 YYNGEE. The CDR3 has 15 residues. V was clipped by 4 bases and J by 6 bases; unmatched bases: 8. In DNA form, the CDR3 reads TGTGCCAGCAGCACTACCGGGACTAGCTCCAATGAGCAGTTCTTC. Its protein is CASSTTGTSSNEQFF.

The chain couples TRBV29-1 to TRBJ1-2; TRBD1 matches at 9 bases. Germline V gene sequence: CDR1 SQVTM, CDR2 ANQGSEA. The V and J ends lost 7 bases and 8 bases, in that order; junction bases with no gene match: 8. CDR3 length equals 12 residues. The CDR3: CSDGGQGWGYTF. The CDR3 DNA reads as TGCAGCGATGGGGGACAGGGTTGGGGCTACACCTTC.

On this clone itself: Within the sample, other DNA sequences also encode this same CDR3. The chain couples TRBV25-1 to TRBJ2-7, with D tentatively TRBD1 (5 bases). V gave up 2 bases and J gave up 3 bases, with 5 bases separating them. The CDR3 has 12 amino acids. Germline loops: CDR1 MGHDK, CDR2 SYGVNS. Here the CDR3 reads CASSETGYEQYF. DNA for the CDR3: TGTGCCAGCAGTGAAACAGGCTACGAGCAGTACTTC.

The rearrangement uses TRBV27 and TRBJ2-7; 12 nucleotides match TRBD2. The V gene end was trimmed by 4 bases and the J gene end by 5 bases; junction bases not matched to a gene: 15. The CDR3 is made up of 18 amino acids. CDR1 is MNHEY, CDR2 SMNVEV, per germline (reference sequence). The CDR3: CASSSKVLAGGPPDEQYF. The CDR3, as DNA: TGTGCCAGCAGTTCGAAAGTACTAGCGGGAGGCCCTCCTGACGAGCAGTACTTC.

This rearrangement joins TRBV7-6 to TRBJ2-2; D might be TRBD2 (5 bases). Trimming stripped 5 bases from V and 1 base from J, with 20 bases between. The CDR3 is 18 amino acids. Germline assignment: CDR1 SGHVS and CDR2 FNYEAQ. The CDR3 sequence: CASSPLPLAGMNTGELFF. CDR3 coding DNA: TGTGCCAGCAGCCCCCTCCCCCTTGCCGGGATGAACACCGGGGAGCTGTTTTTT.

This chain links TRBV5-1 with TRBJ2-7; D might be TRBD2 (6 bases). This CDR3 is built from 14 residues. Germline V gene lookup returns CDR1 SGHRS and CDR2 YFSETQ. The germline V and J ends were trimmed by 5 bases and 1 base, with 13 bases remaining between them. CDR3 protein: CASRRVGGSYEQYF. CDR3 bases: TGCGCCAGCAGGCGGGTGGGAGGTTCCTACGAGCAGTACTTC. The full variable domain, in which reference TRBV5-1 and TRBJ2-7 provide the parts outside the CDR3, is KAGVTQTPRYLIKTRGQQVTLSCSPISGHRSVSWYQQTPGQGLQFLFEYFSETQRNKGNFPGRFSGRQFSNSRSEMNVSTLELGDSALYLCASRRVGGSYEQYFGPGTRLTVT.

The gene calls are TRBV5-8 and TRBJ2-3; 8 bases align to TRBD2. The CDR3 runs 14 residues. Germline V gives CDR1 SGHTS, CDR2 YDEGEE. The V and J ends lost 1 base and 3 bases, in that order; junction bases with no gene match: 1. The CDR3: CASSLPSGTDTQYF. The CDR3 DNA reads TGTGCCAGCAGCTTGCCTAGCGGGACAGATACGCAGTATTTT. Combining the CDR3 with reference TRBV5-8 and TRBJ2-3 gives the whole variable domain EAGVTQSPTHLIKTRGQQATLRCSPISGHTSVYWYQQALGLGLQFLLWYDEGEERNRGNFPPRFSGRQFPNYSSELNVNALELEDSALYLCASSLPSGTDTQYFGPGTRLTVL.

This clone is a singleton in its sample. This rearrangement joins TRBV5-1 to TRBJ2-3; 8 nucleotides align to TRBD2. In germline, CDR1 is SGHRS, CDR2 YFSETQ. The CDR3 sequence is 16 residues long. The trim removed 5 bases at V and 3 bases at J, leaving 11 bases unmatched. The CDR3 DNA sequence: TGCGCCAGCAGGTCCCAGGCAAGCGGGAGAACAGATACGCAGTATTTT. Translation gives CASRSQASGRTDTQYF.

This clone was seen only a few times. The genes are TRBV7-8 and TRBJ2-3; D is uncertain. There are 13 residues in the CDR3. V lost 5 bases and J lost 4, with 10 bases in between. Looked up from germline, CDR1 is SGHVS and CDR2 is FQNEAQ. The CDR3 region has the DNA TGTGCCAGCAGCCGATCAACATCAGATACGCAGTATTTT. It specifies CASSRSTSDTQYF.

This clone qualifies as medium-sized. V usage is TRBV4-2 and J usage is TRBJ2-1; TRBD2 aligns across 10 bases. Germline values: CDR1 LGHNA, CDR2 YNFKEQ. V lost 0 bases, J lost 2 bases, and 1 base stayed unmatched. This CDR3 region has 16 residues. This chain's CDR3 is CASSQDGTSAYNEQFF. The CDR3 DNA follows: TGTGCCAGCAGCCAAGATGGGACTAGCGCCTACAATGAGCAGTTCTTC.

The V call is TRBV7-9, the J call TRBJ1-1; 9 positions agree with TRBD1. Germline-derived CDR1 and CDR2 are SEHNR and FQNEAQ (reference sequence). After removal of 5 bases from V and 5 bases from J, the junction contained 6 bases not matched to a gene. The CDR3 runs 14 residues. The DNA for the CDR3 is TGTGCCAGCAGCGCAACAGGGGGCGGAACTGAAGCTTTCTTT. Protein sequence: CASSATGGGTEAFF.

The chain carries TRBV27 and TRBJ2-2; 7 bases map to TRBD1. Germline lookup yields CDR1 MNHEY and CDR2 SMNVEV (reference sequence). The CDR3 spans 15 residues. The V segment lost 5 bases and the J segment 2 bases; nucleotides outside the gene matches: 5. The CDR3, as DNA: TGTGCCAGCAGTCACAGGGGCGTCAACACCGGGGAGCTGTTTTTT. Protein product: CASSHRGVNTGELFF.

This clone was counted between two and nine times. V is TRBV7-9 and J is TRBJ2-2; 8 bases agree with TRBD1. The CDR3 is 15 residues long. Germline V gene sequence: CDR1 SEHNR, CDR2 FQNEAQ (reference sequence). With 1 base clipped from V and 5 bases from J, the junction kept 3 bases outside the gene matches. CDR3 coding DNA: TGTGCCAGCAGCTTAGTCGACAGGGGAACCGGGGAGCTGTTTTTT. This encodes CASSLVDRGTGELFF.

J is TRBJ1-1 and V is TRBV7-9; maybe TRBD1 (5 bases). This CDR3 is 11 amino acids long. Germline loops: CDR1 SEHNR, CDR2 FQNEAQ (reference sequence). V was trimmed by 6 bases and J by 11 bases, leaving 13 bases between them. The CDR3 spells CASRTREGAFF. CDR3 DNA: TGTGCCAGCAGGACACGGGAGGGGGCTTTCTTT.

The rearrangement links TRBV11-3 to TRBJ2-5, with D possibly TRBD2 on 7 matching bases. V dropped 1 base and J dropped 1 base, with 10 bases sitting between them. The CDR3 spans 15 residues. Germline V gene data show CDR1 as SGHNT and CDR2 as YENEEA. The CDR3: CASSLAAGAQETQYF. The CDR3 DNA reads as TGTGCCAGCAGCTTAGCCGCGGGGGCCCAAGAGACCCAGTACTTC.

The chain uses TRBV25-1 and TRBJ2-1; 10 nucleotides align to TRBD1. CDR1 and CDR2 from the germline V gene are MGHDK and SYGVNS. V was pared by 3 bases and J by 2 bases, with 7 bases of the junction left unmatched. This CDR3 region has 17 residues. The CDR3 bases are TGTGCCAGCAGTGATCCCCGGACAGGGGGACCCTACAATGAGCAGTTCTTC. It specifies CASSDPRTGGPYNEQFF.